There are many counts of the clone carrying this T cell receptor beta chain. Its target is not known. One junction end disagrees with the germline gene, perhaps due to a read error. TCRdb itself ran the reads through MiXCR, one entry per CDR3 protein. The table shows around 200,000 distinct CDR3 sequences, with about a sixth occurring only once. This sample stems from a study of T cell repertoires in cytomegalovirus infection. Study details: Public TCR beta signatures were indicative of both CMV infection and a matching HLA type. Study results and limitations: The ex vivo response was dominated by HLA-C-restricted CMV-specific TCR beta clonotypes.

This TCR was sampled from a human donor in good health (CMV status not recorded). Some clones in this sample may be carry-over from other donors' samples. Specimen: CD8+ T cells from PBMCs.

CDR3 bases: TGTGCCAGCACCGAGCCGGGGGGCACGGATACGCAGTATTTT. This gives the protein CASTEPGGTDTQYF. The chain has TRBV7-2 and TRBJ2-3, with D maybe TRBD2 (7 bases). The length of the CDR3 is 14 residues. The V gene's germline CDR1 is SGHTA and CDR2 FQGNSA.